Each of the 10 T cell receptor beta chains below was sequenced from the same sample in a study of T-cell reconstitution after alpha-beta-depleted transplantation in children. TCRbeta library preparation incorporated unique molecular identifiers. TCRdb reprocessed the PCR reads via MiXCR and lists one record per CDR3 protein. Of about 300,000 distinct CDR3 sequences in the sample, roughly 7.8% were seen once. The antigens these receptors bind are not known. Broader study findings: Newly generated T cells supplied most T-cell counts and diversity one year post-transplant.

This material consisted of peripheral blood, taken 360 days after TCRalphabeta/CD19-depleted stem cell transplant. Source of these receptors: a female patient aged 2-15 years who had a stem cell transplant for Fanconi anemia, so the T cells may come from the graft donor.

The chain is built from TRBV2 and TRBJ1-5, with 7 bases matching TRBD1. The V and J ends lost 6 bases and 0 bases, in that order; junction bases with no gene match: 5. This CDR3 is 15 amino acids long. Germline CDR1 reads SNHLY; CDR2 reads FYNNEI. CDR3 DNA sequence: TGTGCCAGCAGATGGACAGGCCATAGCAATCAGCCCCAGCATTTT. This sequence encodes CASRWTGHSNQPQHF. The variable domain in full, with the rest retrieved from reference TRBV2 and TRBJ1-5, is EPEVTQTPSHQVTQMGQEVILRCVPISNHLYFYWYRQILGQKVEFLVSFYNNEISEKSEIFDDQFSVERPDGSNFTLKIRSTKLEDSAMYFCASRWTGHSNQPQHFGDGTRLSIL.

This clonotype was seen at least ten times. The DNA of the CDR3 is TGCGCCAGCAGCCAAGGGGACAGCCTACACACCTTC. Protein product: CASSQGDSLHTF. V is TRBV4-1 and J is TRBJ1-2; TRBD1 matches at 7 bases. V was pared by 1 base and J by 12 bases, with 5 bases of the junction left unmatched. The CDR3 covers 12 residues. Germline assignment: CDR1 MGHRA and CDR2 YSYEKL.

The chain carries TRBV6-5 and TRBJ1-1; D gene unclear. Germline lookup yields CDR1 MNHEY and CDR2 SVGAGI. The CDR3 is made up of 17 amino acids. Trimming left V 2 bases short and J 3 bases short, with 19 bases between. The CDR3 region is CASSYASWALKDTEAFF. CDR3 DNA sequence: TGTGCCAGCAGTTACGCCTCCTGGGCCTTAAAGGACACTGAAGCTTTCTTT.

This clonotype appeared a few times. The chain links TRBV6-2 or TRBV6-3 to TRBJ2-2; 9 bases are shared with TRBD1. The V and J ends lost 7 bases and 5 bases, in that order; junction bases with no gene match: 8. The germline CDR1 and CDR2 sequences are MNHEY and SVGEGT. The CDR3 is 15 residues long. The CDR3 nucleotides are TGTGCCAGCATTAAACCGGGACAGGGTACCGGGGAGCTGTTTTTT. Its protein product is CASIKPGQGTGELFF.

This clonotype has ten or more counts. The chain recombines TRBV15 with TRBJ1-1; D may be TRBD1 (5 bases). This CDR3 is built from 14 residues. Germline V lookup: CDR1 LNHNV, CDR2 YYDKDF (reference sequence). The V gene lost 5 bases and the J gene lost 7 bases, with 17 bases spanning the gap. In DNA, the CDR3 is TGTGCCACCAGCTCCGAATACCGGGACGGTGAAGCTTTCTTT. Translating gives CATSSEYRDGEAFF.

This clonotype has only a few counts. The rearrangement links TRBV28 to TRBJ1-2; perhaps TRBD1 as D (5 bases). In germline, CDR1 is MDHEN, CDR2 SYDVKM. CDR3 length: 13 residues. Between the trimmed V and J ends, which lost 7 bases and 4 bases, there was a span of 13 bases. CDR3 amino acids: CASKTGGRYGYTF. The CDR3 bases are TGTGCCAGCAAGACCGGGGGTCGCTATGGCTACACCTTC.

This clonotype was seen repeatedly, ten times or more. This sequence joins TRBV5-6 and TRBJ2-2, with no clear D. This CDR3 has 15 residues. Between the trimmed V and J ends, which lost 2 bases and 7 bases, there was a span of 15 bases. Germline CDR1 is SGHDT and CDR2 is YYEEEE. CDR3 protein: CASSFVHSRSGELFF. As DNA, the CDR3 is TGTGCCAGCAGCTTCGTCCACTCTCGGAGCGGGGAGCTGTTTTTT.

This clonotype was counted only a few times. CDR3 DNA sequence: TGCGCCAGCAGCCAAGAGTTCCGGGGAGAAGACGATACGCAGTATTTT. Protein: CASSQEFRGEDDTQYF. The V call is TRBV4-1, the J call TRBJ2-3, with D tentatively TRBD2 (5 bases). The CDR3 covers 16 residues. CDR1 is MGHRA, CDR2 YSYEKL, per germline. V was pared by 0 bases and J by 6 bases, with 16 bases between.

This clonotype has more than one count but fewer than ten. The chain recombines TRBV7-9 with TRBJ1-3; 8 nucleotides line up with TRBD1. The CDR3 sequence is 14 residues long. V trimming: 5 bases; J trimming: 4 bases; junction bases outside the gene matches: 4. In germline, CDR1 is SEHNR, CDR2 FQNEAQ (reference sequence). The CDR3 region is CASSPGGWGNTIYF. CDR3 coding DNA: TGTGCCAGCAGCCCAGGGGGCTGGGGAAACACCATATATTTT.

V usage is TRBV2 and J usage is TRBJ2-1; the D is unclear. Per germline, CDR1 SNHLY and CDR2 FYNNEI. The CDR3 contains 11 residues. V lost 8 bases to trimming and J lost 9 bases, with 11 bases between them. CDR3 coding DNA: TGTGCCAGCCTGGGGTTCGGTGAGCAGTTCTTC. Protein product: CASLGFGEQFF.